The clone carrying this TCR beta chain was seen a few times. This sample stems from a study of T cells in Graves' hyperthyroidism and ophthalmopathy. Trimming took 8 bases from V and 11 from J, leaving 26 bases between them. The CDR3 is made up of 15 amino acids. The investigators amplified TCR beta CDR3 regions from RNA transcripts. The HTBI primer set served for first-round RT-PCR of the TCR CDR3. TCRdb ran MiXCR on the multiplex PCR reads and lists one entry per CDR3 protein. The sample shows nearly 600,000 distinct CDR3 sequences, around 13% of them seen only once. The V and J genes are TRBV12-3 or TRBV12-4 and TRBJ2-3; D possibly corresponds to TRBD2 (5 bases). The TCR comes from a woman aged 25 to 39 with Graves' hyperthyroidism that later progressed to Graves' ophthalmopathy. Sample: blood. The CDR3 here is CASGLDPGLPIRQYF. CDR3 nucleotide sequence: TGTGCCAGCGGATTAGATCCTGGACTCCCCATTAGGCAGTATTTT.